The 27 T cell receptor beta chains presented below share a single source sample, sequenced in a study of blood T cell repertoires in COVID-19. Data came from immunoSEQ multiplex PCR; TCRdb stores just in-frame clones and leaves some out. Of approximately 210,000 clones in the sample, approximately 90% are singletons; the top ten hold 4% to 5%. Sequences were obtained from peripheral blood. The receptors were gathered from a human donor in a cohort sampled during active COVID-19.

The genes are TRBV30 and TRBJ2-7; D call uncertain. Trimming shortened V by 3 bases and J by 2 bases, and 11 bases separated the two germline ends. The CDR3 totals 13 residues. Germline loops: CDR1 GTSNPN, CDR2 SVGIG (reference sequence). The DNA of the CDR3 is TGTGCCTGGAGGCGGCGGAACGCCTACGAGCAGTACTTC. Amino acid sequence: CAWRRRNAYEQYF.

The chain carries TRBV4-3 and TRBJ2-5; 7 nucleotides line up with TRBD1. The V gene end was trimmed by 0 bases and the J gene end by 1 base; junction bases not matched to a gene: 2. This CDR3 is built from 15 residues. Per the germline V gene, CDR1 is LGHNA and CDR2 is YSLEER. The CDR3 nucleotides read TGCGCCAGCAGCCAAGATTACAGGGGCCAAGAGACCCAGTACTTC. Amino acid sequence: CASSQDYRGQETQYF.

The CDR3 coding sequence is TGTGCTAGTGGTTTGGGTAGGGGCGTTTCCTACGAGCAGTACTTC. The encoded protein is CASGLGRGVSYEQYF. This rearrangement joins TRBV12-5 to TRBJ2-7; TRBD1 might be the D (5 bases). The CDR3 loop spans 15 amino acids. V was pared by 1 base and J by 1 base, with 11 bases between. Germline CDR1 LGHNT, CDR2 FRNRAP.

CDR3 amino acids: CASSKAGFTYNEQFF. In DNA, the CDR3 is TGTGCCAGCAGCAAAGCGGGGTTTACCTACAATGAGCAGTTCTTC. This rearrangement joins TRBV27 to TRBJ2-1; the match to TRBD2 covers 7 bases. The CDR3 contains 15 residues. V shed 6 bases and J 2 bases; nucleotides not matched to a gene: 7. The V gene's germline CDR1 is MNHEY and CDR2 SMNVEV (reference sequence).

This sequence joins TRBV28 and TRBJ2-7, with D tentatively TRBD2 (5 bases). Trimming stripped 7 bases from V and 1 base from J, with 14 bases between. The CDR3 runs to 14 residues. Germline-derived CDR1 and CDR2 are MDHEN and SYDVKM. The CDR3: CASTEAGESYEQYF. In DNA, the CDR3 is TGTGCCAGCACCGAAGCCGGGGAATCCTACGAGCAGTACTTC.

The chain carries TRBV25-1 and TRBJ1-1, with a tentative D call TRBD1 (6 bases). CDR1 is MGHDK and CDR2 is SYGVNS in the germline V gene. The CDR3 loop spans 14 amino acids. V was shortened by 4 bases and J by 5 bases, with 14 bases between the two germline ends. The CDR3 DNA is TGTGCCAGCAGTGTTTCAGGGGCGGATACTGAAGCTTTCTTT. This translates into CASSVSGADTEAFF.

This chain joins TRBV15 and TRBJ1-5; D is unresolved. Per the germline V gene, CDR1 is LNHNV and CDR2 is YYDKDF (reference sequence). There are 16 residues in the CDR3. V was trimmed by 0 bases and J by 0 bases, leaving 9 bases between them. The CDR3 spells CATSRDGRDSNQPQHF. The CDR3 region has the DNA TGTGCCACCAGCAGAGATGGTCGGGATAGCAATCAGCCCCAGCATTTT.

V gene TRBV4-3 combines with J gene TRBJ1-5; D is ambiguous. Looked up from germline, CDR1 is LGHNA and CDR2 is YSLEER. Trimming took 0 bases from V and 7 from J, leaving 7 bases between them. This CDR3 has 13 residues. The DNA for the CDR3 is TGCGCCAGCAGCCAAGATGAGGGACAGCCCCAGCATTTT. This translates into CASSQDEGQPQHF.

The chain is built from TRBV9 and TRBJ2-1; 12 positions match TRBD1. With 2 bases clipped from V and 3 bases from J, the junction kept 3 bases outside the gene matches. Germline V gene lookup returns CDR1 SGDLS and CDR2 YYNGEE. This CDR3 contains 16 residues. The CDR3 sequence: CASSVGTGGFYNEQFF. DNA for the CDR3: TGTGCCAGCAGCGTTGGGACAGGGGGCTTCTACAATGAGCAGTTCTTC.

Concerning this clone: Because it lacks the conserved phenylalanine or tryptophan at the end, this CDR3 is likely a read error. The DNA is omitted, as the CDR3 cannot be located on it reliably, and the CDR3 follows TCRdb's listing. The genes are TRBV12-3 or TRBV12-4 and TRBJ1-1. Inclusive of both ends, the CDR3 amounts to 12 amino acids. The CDR3 sequence: CASNRGGTDPIR.

This clone was counted between two and nine times. J is TRBJ1-1 and V is TRBV5-1; tentatively, D is TRBD1 (5 bases). From germline, CDR1 is SGHRS and CDR2 YFSETQ. V was pared by 3 bases and J by 1 base, with 10 bases between. This CDR3 has 14 amino acids. The chain's CDR3 is CASSSIDRNTEAFF. For the CDR3, the DNA is TGCGCCAGCAGCTCAATTGACAGGAACACTGAAGCTTTCTTT.

The chain has TRBV7-9 and TRBJ1-6, with no clear D. V lost 1 base to trimming and J lost 4 bases, with 14 bases between them. Germline loops: CDR1 SEHNR, CDR2 FQNEAQ (reference sequence). The CDR3 length is 17 residues. CDR3 bases: TGTGCCAGCAGCTTAGGATCCTCCAACATTTATAATTCACCCCTCCACTTT. Amino acid sequence: CASSLGSSNIYNSPLHF.

The chain is built from TRBV7-7 and TRBJ1-5; D is possibly TRBD1 (6 bases). V dropped 5 bases and J dropped 1 base, with 15 bases sitting between them. CDR3 length: 16 residues. Germline CDR1 SSHAT, CDR2 FNYEAQ (reference sequence). The CDR3 loop reads CASSPPDSGSNQPQHF. The CDR3 DNA reads TGTGCCAGCAGCCCCCCGGACAGTGGAAGCAATCAGCCCCAGCATTTT.

The CDR3 coding sequence is TGTGCCTCCCTCCGCGGCGCTGGAAACACCATATATTTT. Protein: CASLRGAGNTIYF. V gene TRBV10-3 combines with J gene TRBJ1-3; D uncertain. Trimming stripped 11 bases from V and 2 bases from J, with 13 bases between. CDR1 and CDR2 from the germline V gene are ENHRY and SYGVKD. The length of the CDR3 is 13 residues.

This chain connects TRBV6-2 or TRBV6-3 to TRBJ2-2; unclear D gene. CDR3 length: 14 residues. Trimming left V 0 bases short and J 4 bases short, with 6 bases between. Germline-derived CDR1 and CDR2 are MNHEY and SVGEGT. CDR3 sequence reads: CASSYSESTGELFF. The DNA of the CDR3 is TGTGCCAGCAGTTACTCCGAGAGCACCGGGGAGCTGTTTTTT.

The chain joins TRBV2 to TRBJ2-4; D is possibly TRBD1 (5 bases). V gave up 5 bases and J gave up 4 bases, with 15 bases separating them. The CDR3 loop spans 15 amino acids. CDR1 SNHLY and CDR2 FYNNEI come from the germline V gene. The CDR3 DNA follows: TGTGCCAGCAGTTTTCCCCCAGACAGAAAAAACATTCAGTACTTC. Its translation: CASSFPPDRKNIQYF.

The chain couples TRBV11-2 to TRBJ1-3; the match to TRBD1 covers 12 bases. J was trimmed by 3 bases and V by 4 bases; bases with no gene match: 7. The CDR3 extends over 17 amino acids. CDR1 SGHAT and CDR2 FQNNGV come from the germline V gene. In DNA, the CDR3 is TGTGCCAGCAGCTCGTCCGGGACAGGGGGCTTTGGAAACACCATATATTTT. It is translated as CASSSSGTGGFGNTIYF.

The chain combines TRBV7-8 with TRBJ1-5, with D maybe TRBD1 (6 bases). This CDR3 has 16 amino acids. Germline CDR1 reads SGHVS; CDR2 reads FQNEAQ. V lost 1 base and J 4 bases, leaving 14 bases between the germline ends. The CDR3 loop reads CASSLEGHSGNQPQHF. CDR3 DNA: TGTGCCAGCAGCTTAGAGGGACACTCGGGGAATCAGCCCCAGCATTTT.

The chain has TRBV4-3 and TRBJ2-3; maybe TRBD2 (5 bases). The CDR3 extends over 12 amino acids. Trimming shortened V by 5 bases and J by 6 bases, and 9 bases separated the two germline ends. The germline gives CDR1 LGHNA, CDR2 YSLEER. The chain's CDR3 is CASSGLGDTQYF. CDR3 sequence (DNA): TGCGCCAGCAGCGGACTGGGGGATACGCAGTATTTT.

The chain uses TRBV5-1 and TRBJ1-1; TRBD1 matches at 7 bases. The trim removed 4 bases at V and 0 bases at J, leaving 3 bases unmatched. The CDR3 is made up of 14 amino acids. Germline V gene sequence: CDR1 SGHRS, CDR2 YFSETQ. The DNA for the CDR3 is TGCGCCAGCAGCCACGACAGGGTGAACACTGAAGCTTTCTTT. Translation: CASSHDRVNTEAFF.

This clone was observed at least ten times. V gene TRBV24-1 combines with J gene TRBJ1-1; 8 positions match TRBD1. Trimming at V came to 2 bases and at J to 4 bases, leaving 5 bases not matched to a gene. From germline, CDR1 is KGHDR and CDR2 SFDVKD. The CDR3 sequence is 15 residues long. CDR3 DNA sequence: TGTGCCACCAGTGATTCGAAAACAGGGGGCACTGAAGCTTTCTTT. It translates to CATSDSKTGGTEAFF.

This sequence joins TRBV21-1 and TRBJ1-4; the table gives TRBD1 as D, unverified against the DNA. TRBV21-1 is a pseudogene segment. The CDR3 is made up of 21 amino acids. CDR3 sequence: CASSKVPDRGLLGAFNEKLFF. DNA for the CDR3: TGTGCCAGCAGCAAAGTCCCGGACAGGGGGCTCCTTGGGGCCTTTAATGAAAAACTGTTTTTT.

This clone was observed a single time. This chain links TRBV30 with TRBJ2-5, with a tentative D call TRBD1 (7 bases). Germline values: CDR1 GTSNPN, CDR2 SVGIG (reference sequence). Trimming removed 3 bases at V and 5 bases at J, with 13 bases between. This CDR3 region has 13 residues. Here the CDR3 reads CAWSETGTETQYF. The CDR3 DNA sequence: TGTGCCTGGAGCGAGACAGGGACTGAGACCCAGTACTTC.

The rearrangement joins TRBV20-1 to TRBJ2-7; TRBD2 agrees at 8 bases. CDR3 size: 13 residues. V lost 3 bases to trimming and J lost 2 bases; unmatched junction nucleotides: 3. Per the germline V gene, CDR1 is DFQATT and CDR2 is SNEGSKA (reference sequence). CDR3 protein: CSASTGGTYEQYF. The CDR3 DNA follows: TGCAGTGCTAGTACGGGGGGGACCTACGAGCAGTACTTC.

The V and J genes are TRBV24-1 and TRBJ2-7, with 7 bases aligning to TRBD2. V gave up 4 bases and J gave up 7 bases; unmatched junction bases: 0. In germline, CDR1 is KGHDR, CDR2 SFDVKD. The CDR3 length is 11 residues. The CDR3 region is CATSEGLEQYF. CDR3 DNA: TGTGCCACCAGTGAGGGACTAGAGCAGTACTTC.

V usage is TRBV28 and J usage is TRBJ2-5; tentatively, D is TRBD1 (6 bases). Trimming removed 5 bases at V and 0 bases at J, with 10 bases between. This CDR3 is built from 14 residues. The V gene's germline CDR1 is MDHEN and CDR2 SYDVKM. In DNA, the CDR3 is TGTGCCAGCAGTCTAGGGGACAACCAAGAGACCCAGTACTTC. The encoded protein is CASSLGDNQETQYF.

The chain combines TRBV25-1 with TRBJ1-1; 7 bases match TRBD1. Germline CDR1 reads MGHDK; CDR2 reads SYGVNS. V lost 5 bases to trimming and J lost 4 bases; unmatched junction nucleotides: 7. This CDR3 region has 14 residues. The CDR3 reads CASSPQGLATEAFF. Written as DNA, the CDR3 is TGTGCCAGCAGTCCACAGGGGCTGGCCACTGAAGCTTTCTTT.